The next 30 T cell receptor beta chains were all read from a single sample in a study of CD8+ T cells in alopecia areata. cDNA serving as the sequencing template came from extracted, reverse transcribed RNA. Profiled with immunoSEQ multiplex PCR; TCRdb holds only in-frame clones, not every one. This sample yields about 190,000 clones, of which 45% to 65% are seen a single time; around 0.7% belongs to the top ten. Treatment: oral pan-JAK inhibitor, 5-10 mg twice daily. The source material was CD4+ T cells sorted from blood, sampled at week 4, from a patient treated with tofacitinib. The receptor source for this set is a human donor with alopecia areata.

This clone came up a few times. V gene TRBV29-1 combines with J gene TRBJ2-7, with D tentatively TRBD1 or TRBD2 (5 bases each). The CDR3 totals 11 residues. Trimming took off 0 bases at V and 5 bases at J, with 5 bases between the two ends. Germline V CDR1 and CDR2: SQVTM, ANQGSEA. Here the CDR3 DNA reads TGCAGCGTTGAAGAGGGACACGAGCAGTACTTC. Residues: CSVEEGHEQYF.

The rearrangement links TRBV28 to TRBJ2-7; D is ambiguous. Per germline, CDR1 MDHEN and CDR2 SYDVKM. The CDR3 length is 14 residues. V dropped 4 bases and J dropped 4 bases, with 14 bases sitting between them. The CDR3 loop reads CASSSFNPVYEQYF. DNA for the CDR3: TGTGCCAGCAGTTCCTTTAATCCTGTTTACGAGCAGTACTTC.

V usage is TRBV29-1 and J usage is TRBJ2-3; 9 bases are shared with TRBD2. Germline V gene lookup returns CDR1 SQVTM and CDR2 ANQGSEA. This CDR3 contains 15 residues. V shed 5 bases and J 0 bases; nucleotides not matched to a gene: 6. CDR3 residues: CSVRGLASSTDTQYF. The CDR3, as DNA: TGCAGCGTTCGGGGACTAGCAAGTAGCACAGATACGCAGTATTTT.

The V gene is TRBV15, the J gene TRBJ2-3; tentatively, D is TRBD2 (5 bases). The CDR3 runs to 15 residues. V lost 6 bases and J lost 7, with 20 bases in between. The germline V gene has CDR1 LNHNV and CDR2 YYDKDF (reference sequence). The CDR3 coding sequence is TGTGCCACCAGTGACCGGGGTCTAGCTAGGAATACGCAGTATTTT. This codes for CATSDRGLARNTQYF.

This chain uses TRBV20-1 with TRBJ2-3; D not certain. The CDR3 spans 11 residues. The germline CDR1 and CDR2 sequences are DFQATT and SNEGSKA (reference sequence). V lost 3 bases, J lost 10 bases, and 11 bases lay in between. The CDR3 spells CSASLGESQYF. DNA for the CDR3: TGCAGTGCTAGTCTTGGGGAATCGCAGTATTTT.

The chain uses TRBV6-5 and TRBJ2-3, with a weak D call TRBD2 (5 bases). Germline CDR1 and CDR2: MNHEY and SVGAGI. Trimming shortened V by 0 bases and J by 4 bases, and 14 bases separated the two germline ends. This CDR3 spans 16 amino acids. The CDR3 nucleotides read TGTGCCAGCAGTTACTCGCGGGCCTCGGTCCCAGATACGCAGTATTTT. It encodes CASSYSRASVPDTQYF.

Notes on this clone: One junction end does not reproduce the germline sequence, and a read error may be involved. This chain links TRBV27 with TRBJ2-3; the D gene is possibly TRBD1 (5 bases). In germline, CDR1 is MNHEY, CDR2 SMNVEV (reference sequence). The length of the CDR3 is 15 residues. The DNA of the CDR3 is TGTGTCAGCAGTTCCCGACCCAGGGGCACAGATACGCAGTATTTT. Its protein is CVSSSRPRGTDTQYF.

The DNA of the CDR3 is TGCGCCAGCAACAGACTAGCGGTTTCCTACAATGAGCAGTTCTTC. It yields the protein CASNRLAVSYNEQFF. The V call is TRBV4-1, the J call TRBJ2-1, with TRBD2 matching over 9 bases. The germline V gene has CDR1 MGHRA and CDR2 YSYEKL. Trimming cost V 7 bases and J 1 base; bases outside gene matches: 5. The CDR3 loop spans 15 amino acids.

This sequence joins TRBV30 and TRBJ2-5; 7 bases are a match to TRBD2. Germline V gives CDR1 GTSNPN, CDR2 SVGIG (reference sequence). The CDR3 sequence is 16 residues long. Trimming at V came to 0 bases and at J to 2 bases, leaving 9 bases not matched to a gene. In DNA form, the CDR3 reads TGTGCCTGGAGTGTGGGGGGGGTCCACAGACAAGAGACCCAGTACTTC. It encodes CAWSVGGVHRQETQYF. The full variable domain, completed using reference TRBV30 and TRBJ2-5, is SQTIHQWPATLVQPVGSPLSLECTVEGTSNPNLYWYRQAAGRGLQLLFYSVGIGQISSEVPQNLSASRPQDRQFILSSKKLLLSDSGFYLCAWSVGGVHRQETQYFGPGTRLLVL.

V usage is TRBV19 and J usage is TRBJ1-5, with TRBD1 as a possible D gene (5 bases). Germline CDR1 reads LNHDA; CDR2 reads SQIVND (reference sequence). V was pared by 6 bases and J by 6 bases, with 12 bases between. The CDR3 covers 13 residues. This CDR3 reads CASSDRGAQPQHF. The DNA for the CDR3 is TGTGCCAGTAGCGACCGAGGGGCTCAGCCCCAGCATTTT.

The chain uses TRBV7-3 and TRBJ2-2; D tentatively fits TRBD1 or TRBD2 (6 bases each). Germline values: CDR1 SGHTA, CDR2 FQGTGA. V was clipped by 6 bases and J by 2 bases, with 10 bases between them. CDR3 length: 14 amino acids. CDR3 protein: CASRGGGNTGELFF. The CDR3 nucleotides read TGTGCCAGCAGAGGAGGGGGAAACACCGGGGAGCTGTTTTTT.

This clone was counted a few times. The chain couples TRBV7-2 to TRBJ2-1, with TRBD2 identical over 9 bases. CDR3 length: 15 residues. CDR1 SGHTA and CDR2 FQGNSA come from the germline V gene. J was trimmed by 3 bases and V by 5 bases; bases with no gene match: 5. The CDR3 DNA follows: TGTGCCAGCAGCATCGGACTAGCGAACTACAATGAGCAGTTCTTC. Translated: CASSIGLANYNEQFF.

This clone showed up just once. The chain links TRBV5-1 to TRBJ2-2, with 12 positions matching TRBD2. V dropped 7 bases and J dropped 6; count of bases not matched to a gene: 1. Per germline, CDR1 SGHRS and CDR2 YFSETQ. CDR3 length: 13 amino acids. CDR3 nucleotides: TGCGCCAGCGGACTAGCGGGACCCGGGGAGCTGTTTTTT. This gives the protein CASGLAGPGELFF.

The genes are TRBV27 and TRBJ1-2; 8 bases map to TRBD1. The CDR3 consists of 15 residues. Per the germline V gene, CDR1 is MNHEY and CDR2 is SMNVEV (reference sequence). Trimming took 6 bases from V and 5 from J; bases not matched to a gene: 11. Here the CDR3 reads CASSLRDRPLYGYTF. The CDR3 region has the DNA TGTGCCAGCAGCCTCCGGGACAGGCCGCTGTATGGCTACACCTTC.

This clone showed up just a few times. CDR3 nucleotides: TGCAGCGCCCCGAGCGAGACCCAGTACTTC. Translation: CSAPSETQYF. This chain links TRBV29-1 with TRBJ2-5; D gene unclear. Germline V gene data show CDR1 as SQVTM and CDR2 as ANQGSEA. The CDR3 runs to 10 residues. Trimming took 7 bases from V and 5 from J, leaving 8 bases between them. Looking up the rest from reference TRBV29-1 and TRBJ2-5 gives the full variable domain: SAVISQKPSRDICQRGTSLTIQCQVDSQVTMMFWYRQQPGQSLTLIATANQGSEATYESGFVIDKFPISRPNLTFSTLTVSNMSPEDSSIYLCSAPSETQYFGPGTRLLVL.

This rearrangement joins TRBV2 to TRBJ2-1; no clear D gene. This CDR3 is built from 14 residues. The germline gives CDR1 SNHLY, CDR2 FYNNEI. With 11 bases removed from V and 1 base from J, the gap between germline ends came to 15 bases. The DNA for the CDR3 is TGTGCCTCAGAGTCCGGTCTGTCCTACAATGAGCAGTTCTTC. Translation gives CASESGLSYNEQFF.

The rearrangement links TRBV10-3 to TRBJ2-5; D ambiguous. This CDR3 comprises 16 residues. CDR1 ENHRY and CDR2 SYGVKD come from the germline V gene. Trimming removed 3 bases from V and 0 bases from J, with 14 bases in between. CDR3 sequence reads: CAISEFGRSYQETQYF. CDR3 sequence (DNA): TGTGCCATCAGTGAATTTGGACGGAGTTACCAAGAGACCCAGTACTTC.

In DNA, the CDR3 is TGTGCCAGCAGCTTAGAGTTGGAGACCCAGTACTTC. It yields the protein CASSLELETQYF. The chain uses TRBV7-9 and TRBJ2-5; D is ambiguous. This CDR3 is built from 12 residues. The germline V gene has CDR1 SEHNR and CDR2 FQNEAQ (reference sequence). Trimming stripped 1 base from V and 5 bases from J, with 5 bases between.

The rearrangement uses TRBV19 and TRBJ2-7; D not certain. The CDR3 runs 13 residues. Per the germline V gene, CDR1 is LNHDA and CDR2 is SQIVND (reference sequence). The V and J ends lost 3 bases and 2 bases respectively, with 8 bases between them. CDR3 residues: CASSIRGTYEQYF. CDR3 sequence (DNA): TGTGCCAGTAGTATCCGCGGAACCTACGAGCAGTACTTC.

V gene TRBV7-9 combines with J gene TRBJ2-5; D unclear. V lost 2 bases and J lost 4, with 11 bases in between. Germline loops: CDR1 SEHNR, CDR2 FQNEAQ (reference sequence). The CDR3 runs to 14 residues. The CDR3 sequence: CASSLPQRGETQYF. DNA for the CDR3: TGTGCCAGCAGCTTACCCCAGCGTGGAGAGACCCAGTACTTC.

This sequence joins TRBV25-1 and TRBJ2-5, with unresolved D. V was pared by 1 base and J by 2 bases, with 11 bases between. CDR3 size: 15 residues. Germline CDR1 is MGHDK and CDR2 is SYGVNS. The CDR3 region is CASSESRLIQETQYF. The CDR3 region has the DNA TGTGCCAGCAGTGAATCACGGCTAATACAAGAGACCCAGTACTTC.

The rearrangement uses TRBV7-2 and TRBJ2-1, with D possibly matching TRBD2 (5 bases). In germline, CDR1 is SGHTA, CDR2 FQGNSA. The CDR3 has 16 residues. V dropped 1 base and J dropped 9 bases, with 19 bases sitting between them. CDR3 coding DNA: TGTGCCAGCAGCTTAGATCGTCTAGCAGCCCGGGGTGAGCAGTTCTTC. It codes for CASSLDRLAARGEQFF.

A few counts support this clone. The chain joins TRBV5-1 to TRBJ1-1, with D tentatively TRBD1 (6 bases). V was clipped by 2 bases and J by 4 bases, with 12 bases between them. Germline V CDR1 and CDR2: SGHRS, YFSETQ. The CDR3 totals 14 residues. CDR3 sequence reads: CASSLQGSGTEAFF. In DNA, the CDR3 is TGCGCCAGCAGCTTACAGGGTAGCGGCACTGAAGCTTTCTTT.

This clone was counted between two and nine times. The chain joins TRBV29-1 to TRBJ2-3, with D maybe TRBD2 (5 bases). Germline CDR1 reads SQVTM; CDR2 reads ANQGSEA. There are 15 residues in the CDR3. V lost 0 bases and J 4 bases, leaving 14 bases between the germline ends. Here the CDR3 DNA reads TGCAGCGTTGAAGAAGACGGGGTAGCTGCAGATACGCAGTATTTT. It is translated as CSVEEDGVAADTQYF.

The V and J genes are TRBV30 and TRBJ2-7; no clear D gene. The CDR3 covers 12 residues. Trimming stripped 2 bases from V and 6 bases from J, with 11 bases between. CDR1 is GTSNPN and CDR2 is SVGIG in the germline V gene (reference sequence). The CDR3 nucleotides read TGTGCCTGGAGTCCCCTACGGTCCGAGCAGTACTTC. It translates to CAWSPLRSEQYF.

J is TRBJ2-7 and V is TRBV9; D might be TRBD2 (5 bases). Germline CDR1 and CDR2: SGDLS and YYNGEE. This CDR3 is 14 amino acids long. V gave up 4 bases and J gave up 2 bases, with 13 bases separating them. The CDR3 spells CASSPTGTAYEQYF. CDR3 DNA sequence: TGTGCCAGCAGCCCTACGGGAACTGCCTACGAGCAGTACTTC.

The chain carries TRBV28 and TRBJ1-2; tentatively, D is TRBD1 (5 bases). The CDR3 is 14 amino acids. Germline V gene data show CDR1 as MDHEN and CDR2 as SYDVKM. Trimming shortened V by 7 bases and J by 2 bases, and 14 bases separated the two germline ends. CDR3 residues: CASTPGRKNYGYTF. CDR3 in DNA: TGTGCCAGCACCCCGGGACGGAAGAACTATGGCTACACCTTC.

The rearrangement uses TRBV10-3 and TRBJ1-1; D is perhaps TRBD1 (6 bases). The CDR3 has 12 residues. The ends were cut back, 2 bases at V and 7 bases at J, with 8 bases in the middle. CDR1 ENHRY and CDR2 SYGVKD come from the germline V gene. CDR3 in DNA: TGTGCCATCAGTGAGGGGGGGCTTGAAGCTTTCTTT. Its translation is CAISEGGLEAFF.

The V and J genes are TRBV27 and TRBJ2-4; 7 bases align to TRBD2. CDR1 is MNHEY and CDR2 is SMNVEV in the germline V gene (reference sequence). The CDR3 loop spans 12 amino acids. After removal of 3 bases from V and 8 bases from J, the junction contained 1 base not matched to a gene. The CDR3 loop is CASSFAGDIQYF. The CDR3 region has the DNA TGTGCCAGCAGTTTCGCGGGAGACATTCAGTACTTC.

The chain is built from TRBV7-2 and TRBJ1-5, with TRBD1 matching over 8 bases. Per the germline V gene, CDR1 is SGHTA and CDR2 is FQGNSA. CDR3 length: 16 residues. V lost 2 bases and J lost 6; bases outside the gene matches: 9. CDR3 DNA: TGTGCCAGCAGCTTAAAGAGACAGGGGTCGGGTCAGCCCCAGCATTTT. Encoded protein: CASSLKRQGSGQPQHF.